This T cell receptor beta chain originates from a study of T cell repertoires in cytomegalovirus infection. Via MiXCR, TCRdb re-called the reads, giving one row per CDR3 protein. The sample includes approximately 910,000 distinct CDR3 sequences, approximately 33% of them seen just once. This clonotype has more than one count but fewer than ten. Its antigen is not known. After removal of 5 bases from V and 5 bases from J, the junction contained 9 bases not matched to a gene. Germline CDR1 reads MDHEN; CDR2 reads SYDVKM. The CDR3 contains 16 residues. The input for sequencing was cultured CD8+ T cells from PBMCs, taken from culture after CMV antigen stimulation. The source of this sequence is a human donor in good health (CMV status not recorded). Some clones in this sample may be carry-over from other donors' samples. The rearrangement uses TRBV28 and TRBJ2-1; TRBD1 agrees at 10 bases. DNA of the CDR3: TGTGCCAGCAGTAAATCCGGGACAGGGGTCGACAATGAGCAGTTCTTC. It yields the protein CASSKSGTGVDNEQFF.